This section outlines one TCR beta chain sequence together with its context. Negative isolation was applied to CD8+ and CD4+ T cells, and FACS enrichment was applied to TEMRA cells. The sample originates from a study of CD8 T cells in Susac syndrome. It was with random hexamers that roughly 0.5 to 1 ug RNA was reverse transcribed. immunoSEQ multiplex PCR amplified TCR beta CDR3 across 54 Vbeta, 13 Jbeta. MiXCR, run by TCRdb on the immunoSEQ multiplex PCR reads, gives a single entry per CDR3 protein. The data show 85,000 to 130,000 distinct CDR3 sequences, with 94% seen just once and 0.4% to 0.5% held by the top ten. Germline CDR1 and CDR2: SNHLY and FYNNEI. CDR3 length equals 13 residues. V was cut by 11 bases and J by 0 bases, with 13 bases left in between.

The sample comprised CD8+ T cells from PBMCs. This sequence was found in a human donor with Susac syndrome. The chain employs TRBV2 and TRBJ1-2; D remains unclear. The CDR3 reads CAGHVGANYGYTF. CDR3 coding DNA: TGTGCCGGCCATGTGGGAGCTAACTATGGCTACACCTTC.